These 27 T cell receptor beta chains were all obtained from the same sample, sequenced in a study of OX40 agonist ivuxolimab in advanced cancers. Generated by immunoSEQ multiplex PCR, the TCRdb table keeps only in-frame clones and is missing some. Among about 44,000 clones listed, around 90% were seen once. The source was CD4+ or CD8+ T cells sorted from blood, collected in a trial of the OX40 agonist ivuxolimab. Source of these receptors: an adult with an advanced solid tumor such as melanoma, head and neck, liver or kidney cancer.

The rearrangement links TRBV4-2 to TRBJ2-1, with no clear D. Germline-derived CDR1 and CDR2 are LGHNA and YNFKEQ. V lost 3 bases and J lost 4, with 10 bases in between. CDR3 size: 14 residues. CDR3 residues: CASSHRQEYNEQFF. CDR3 nucleotide sequence: TGTGCCAGCAGCCACCGTCAGGAATACAATGAGCAGTTCTTC.

This clone was detected only once. The chain uses TRBV4-1 and TRBJ1-1; no clear D. Germline V gene sequence: CDR1 MGHRA, CDR2 YSYEKL. The V end lost 0 bases, the J end lost 3 bases, and 11 bases lay between the germline ends. This CDR3 has 15 residues. Written as DNA, the CDR3 is TGCGCCAGCAGCCAAGAGAAACGTGCCCACACTGAAGCTTTCTTT. This encodes CASSQEKRAHTEAFF.

The V and J genes are TRBV5-6 and TRBJ1-1; D is perhaps TRBD1 (5 bases). V was cut by 1 base and J by 14 bases, with 12 bases left in between. Germline V gene sequence: CDR1 SGHDT, CDR2 YYEEEE. The CDR3 is 11 amino acids. CDR3 sequence reads: CASSLSRDCFF. The CDR3, as DNA: TGTGCCAGCAGCTTGAGCAGGGATTGCTTCTTT.

This clone was seen just once. V is TRBV19 and J is TRBJ2-1; 10 bases match TRBD1. The CDR3 totals 16 residues. In germline, CDR1 is LNHDA, CDR2 SQIVND (reference sequence). Trimming cost V 5 bases and J 3 bases; bases outside gene matches: 7. The CDR3 here is CASSLSGTGVYNEQFF. CDR3 nucleotides: TGTGCCAGTAGTTTAAGTGGGACAGGGGTCTACAATGAGCAGTTCTTC.

This chain links TRBV4-3 with TRBJ2-2; 7 bases are shared with TRBD1. This CDR3 comprises 17 residues. Trimming at V came to 1 base and at J to 3 bases, leaving 8 bases not matched to a gene. Germline V lookup: CDR1 LGHNA, CDR2 YSLEER. Written as DNA, the CDR3 is TGCGCCAGCAGCCAAGGGGCCAGGGGGTTTGACACCGGGGAGCTGTTTTTT. It is translated as CASSQGARGFDTGELFF.

The V and J genes are TRBV28 and TRBJ2-1; D remains ambiguous. This CDR3 region has 15 residues. Germline CDR1 reads MDHEN; CDR2 reads SYDVKM. V lost 3 bases and J 0 bases, leaving 9 bases between the germline ends. CDR3 coding DNA: TGTGCCAGCAGTTTGGTTGCGCGCTCCTACAATGAGCAGTTCTTC. Amino acid sequence: CASSLVARSYNEQFF.

The chain employs TRBV19 and TRBJ2-1; 9 bases map to TRBD2. The length of the CDR3 is 15 residues. Trimming at V came to 6 bases and at J to 4 bases, leaving 7 bases not matched to a gene. Germline V gives CDR1 LNHDA, CDR2 SQIVND (reference sequence). The CDR3 nucleotides read TGTGCCAGTAGCATGACTAGCGGAGAATACAATGAGCAGTTCTTC. Its translation is CASSMTSGEYNEQFF.

The genes are TRBV6-5 and TRBJ2-2; TRBD2 agrees at 11 bases. Unmatched junction bases numbered 5, after V lost 2 bases and J lost 6 bases. Looked up from germline, CDR1 is MNHEY and CDR2 is SVGAGI. The CDR3 has 16 residues. CDR3 nucleotides: TGTGCCAGCAGTTACGTCTTAGCGGGAGGGCCCGGGGAGCTGTTTTTT. This gives the protein CASSYVLAGGPGELFF.

The V call is TRBV5-5, the J call TRBJ2-5; D is undetermined. Germline CDR1 SGHKS, CDR2 YYEKEE (reference sequence). V dropped 1 base and J dropped 5 bases, with 9 bases sitting between them. The CDR3 runs to 13 residues. The CDR3 sequence is CASSLTFLETQYF. In DNA, the CDR3 is TGTGCCAGCAGCTTGACCTTCCTGGAGACCCAGTACTTC.

The genes are TRBV4-1 and TRBJ2-1, with 11 nucleotides matching TRBD2. The junction had 9 bases not matched to a gene; V was cut back by 3 bases and J by 8 bases. The CDR3 has 16 residues. Germline V gene sequence: CDR1 MGHRA, CDR2 YSYEKL. The chain's CDR3 is CASSQPSGRFNYEQFF. CDR3 sequence (DNA): TGCGCCAGCAGCCAGCCTAGCGGGAGGTTTAATTATGAGCAGTTCTTC.

This chain connects TRBV5-6 to TRBJ1-1; 9 positions match TRBD1. CDR1 is SGHDT and CDR2 is YYEEEE in the germline V gene. The trim removed 4 bases at V and 3 bases at J, leaving 1 base unmatched. This CDR3 has 13 amino acids. The CDR3 region has the DNA TGTGCCAGCAGCGGGGACAGGGACACTGAAGCTTTCTTT. Residues: CASSGDRDTEAFF.

This clone was detected a few times. The V call is TRBV7-9, the J call TRBJ1-1; D is undetermined. The CDR3 runs 11 residues. Trimming pared 4 bases from V and 12 bases from J, leaving 12 bases between. Germline V CDR1 and CDR2: SEHNR, FQNEAQ (reference sequence). The DNA of the CDR3 is TGTGCCAGCAGCTCCGGTCCTGTCCCTTTCTTT. Translating gives CASSSGPVPFF.

This chain uses TRBV10-2 with TRBJ2-1, with 10 nucleotides matching TRBD2. The CDR3 loop spans 15 amino acids. The germline gives CDR1 WSHSY, CDR2 SAAADI. Unmatched junction bases numbered 7, after V lost 3 bases and J lost 8 bases. In DNA form, the CDR3 reads TGCGCCAGCAGTGAAAGGCTAGCGGGAGTCCATGAGCAGTTCTTC. Its protein product is CASSERLAGVHEQFF.

This clone has only one observation. V and J are TRBV16 and TRBJ2-1; D not resolved. Trimming shortened V by 6 bases and J by 6 bases, and 6 bases separated the two germline ends. This CDR3 has 11 residues. Germline CDR1 and CDR2: KGHSY and FQNENV. In DNA, the CDR3 is TGTGCCAGCAGTTTTGGCAATGAGCAGTTCTTC. Its translation is CASSFGNEQFF. Using reference TRBV16 and TRBJ2-1 for the parts outside the CDR3, the full variable domain is GEEVAQTPKHLVRGEGQKAKLYCAPIKGHSYVFWYQQVLKNEFKFLISFQNENVFDETGMPKERFSAKCLPNSPCSLEIQATKLEDSAVYFCASSFGNEQFFGPGTRLTVL.

J is TRBJ2-3 and V is TRBV5-4, with 11 nucleotides matching TRBD2. Trimming removed 4 bases from V and 1 base from J; junction bases left unmatched: 11. The CDR3 is 18 amino acids. Germline CDR1 reads SGHNT; CDR2 reads YYREEE (reference sequence). The CDR3 protein is CASSPSRGSGRGTDTQYF. CDR3 DNA: TGTGCCAGCAGCCCAAGCCGGGGTAGCGGGAGGGGCACAGATACGCAGTATTTT. The full variable domain, in which reference TRBV5-4 and TRBJ2-3 provide the parts outside the CDR3, is ETGVTQSPTHLIKTRGQQVTLRCSSQSGHNTVSWYQQALGQGPQFIFQYYREEENGRGNFPPRFSGLQFPNYSSELNVNALELDDSALYLCASSPSRGSGRGTDTQYFGPGTRLTVL.

The CDR3 coding sequence is TGCGCCAGCAGCCGGGGGGGAGTGGGGAACATTCAGTACTTC. It specifies CASSRGGVGNIQYF. This chain links TRBV4-3 with TRBJ2-4, with TRBD2 matching 7 bases. Germline V CDR1 and CDR2: LGHNA, YSLEER. V trimming: 4 bases; J trimming: 7 bases; junction bases outside the gene matches: 7. There are 14 residues in the CDR3.

The chain joins TRBV6-6 to TRBJ1-1; a weak D match, TRBD1 (5 bases). The germline V and J ends were trimmed by 5 bases and 10 bases, with 26 bases remaining between them. Germline V gene data show CDR1 as MNHNY and CDR2 as SVGAGI (reference sequence). CDR3 size: 16 residues. CDR3 residues: CASSPTKSETALLAFF. The DNA of the CDR3 is TGTGCCAGCAGTCCCACTAAATCCGAGACAGCCCTTTTAGCTTTCTTT.

The V and J genes are TRBV6-4 and TRBJ2-1; 13 nucleotides line up with TRBD2. Trimming took 0 bases from V and 8 from J; bases not matched to a gene: 10. Germline V gene sequence: CDR1 MRHNA, CDR2 SNTAGT. The CDR3 has 18 residues. DNA of the CDR3: TGTGCCAGCAGTGACTCAGGGGTACTAGCGGGAGGGCCCTATGAGCAGTTCTTC. It encodes CASSDSGVLAGGPYEQFF.

This chain links TRBV7-3 with TRBJ2-3; 10 bases align to TRBD2. Germline CDR1 SGHTA, CDR2 FQGTGA. V shed 5 bases and J 5 bases; nucleotides not matched to a gene: 7. This CDR3 has 15 amino acids. In nucleotides, the CDR3 is TGTGCCAGCAGCGTTAGCGGGGGGAACTTAGATACGCAGTATTTT. Translation: CASSVSGGNLDTQYF.

The chain links TRBV15 to TRBJ2-3, with a weak D call TRBD1 (6 bases). Germline loops: CDR1 LNHNV, CDR2 YYDKDF (reference sequence). V lost 3 bases and J lost 4, with 17 bases in between. This CDR3 region has 16 residues. CDR3 amino acids: CATSSDRGGGSDTQYF. Written as DNA, the CDR3 is TGTGCCACCAGCAGTGACCGTGGGGGCGGTTCAGATACGCAGTATTTT.

The V gene is TRBV10-3, the J gene TRBJ2-5; D is uncertain. Trimming removed 3 bases from V and 4 bases from J, with 12 bases in between. The CDR3 contains 14 residues. Germline-derived CDR1 and CDR2 are ENHRY and SYGVKD. The CDR3 DNA sequence: TGTGCCATCAGTGACTATAGGTTACCAGAGACCCAGTACTTC. Protein product: CAISDYRLPETQYF.

The chain uses TRBV5-6 and TRBJ2-7; 8 bases map to TRBD2. The CDR3 has 14 amino acids. CDR1 and CDR2 from the germline V gene are SGHDT and YYEEEE. Losses at the gene ends were 4 bases for V and 1 base for J; bases not matched to a gene: 4. The CDR3 DNA follows: TGTGCCAGCAGCCCGAGCGGGAGTTCCTACGAGCAGTACTTC. Protein sequence: CASSPSGSSYEQYF.

This clone appeared a single time. The rearrangement uses TRBV5-4 and TRBJ2-1; 10 positions agree with TRBD2. V was pared by 3 bases and J by 7 bases, with 10 bases of the junction left unmatched. CDR3 length: 16 residues. Per the germline V gene, CDR1 is SGHNT and CDR2 is YYREEE (reference sequence). The CDR3 protein is CASSSPSGRGLNEQFF. The CDR3 DNA is TGTGCCAGCAGCTCGCCCAGCGGGAGGGGGCTAAATGAGCAGTTCTTC. Together with reference TRBV5-4 and TRBJ2-1, the CDR3 gives the full variable domain: ETGVTQSPTHLIKTRGQQVTLRCSSQSGHNTVSWYQQALGQGPQFIFQYYREEENGRGNFPPRFSGLQFPNYSSELNVNALELDDSALYLCASSSPSGRGLNEQFFGPGTRLTVL.

This chain uses TRBV4-1 with TRBJ2-3, with D possibly matching TRBD2 (6 bases). Germline V gene data show CDR1 as MGHRA and CDR2 as YSYEKL. V lost 1 base and J 0 bases, leaving 11 bases between the germline ends. CDR3 length equals 16 residues. Written as DNA, the CDR3 is TGCGCCAGCAGCCAAGTTGGGGGGTTAAGCACAGATACGCAGTATTTT. Encoded protein: CASSQVGGLSTDTQYF.

The chain combines TRBV29-1 with TRBJ1-2; 12 bases align to TRBD1. This CDR3 spans 15 amino acids. With 5 bases clipped from V and 7 bases from J, the junction kept 11 bases outside the gene matches. Germline V lookup: CDR1 SQVTM, CDR2 ANQGSEA. The CDR3 DNA reads as TGCAGCGTTTACGACCGGGACAGGGGGCTTTTTGGCTACACCTTC. The encoded protein is CSVYDRDRGLFGYTF.

This sequence joins TRBV28 and TRBJ2-7; possibly TRBD2 for D (6 bases). The CDR3 has 11 amino acids. Trimming took 2 bases from V and 7 from J, leaving 6 bases between them. Germline V CDR1 and CDR2: MDHEN, SYDVKM. Here the CDR3 reads CASSLGGEQYF. Written as DNA, the CDR3 is TGTGCCAGCAGTTTAGGGGGGGAGCAGTACTTC.

Remarks on this clone: The junction departs from germline at one end; a sequencing error may be responsible. The chain is built from TRBV7-7 and TRBJ1-2, with a possible D match to TRBD1 (5 bases). Germline loops: CDR1 SSHAT, CDR2 FNYEAQ (reference sequence). CDR3 length: 18 amino acids. DNA of the CDR3: TGTGCTAGCAGCTTTATAGTTAGGAGGGACGGTAACAGCTATGGCTACACCTTC. It specifies CASSFIVRRDGNSYGYTF.